Listed below are T cell receptor beta chains from one sample, sequenced in a study of radiation and T cells in renal cell carcinoma. TCRdb keeps only in-frame clones here, not all; method: immunoSEQ multiplex PCR. The profile covers more than 140,000 clones, with over 65% appearing a single time and around 25% taken by the ten largest. Material: blood, obtained from a patient whose treatment included radiotherapy and nephrectomy. The source of these receptors is a woman aged 50 to 60 with renal cell carcinoma. CDR3s include the opening cysteine and the closing phenylalanine or tryptophan. Fields, in order: J gene, clone size, D gene, V gene, CDR3 protein, CDR3 DNA. D genes are given only for firm matches. Clone sizes are given selectively: once, few, many, or a class where the clone is expanded.

TRBJ2-1 . TRBD1 TRBV7-2 CASSFQGQGGSEQFF TGTGCCAGCAGCTTCCAGGGACAGGGAGGGAGTGAGCAGTTCTTC
TRBJ2-7 . . TRBV18 CASSPSNRALYF TGTGCCAGCTCACCATCCAACAGGGCTCTGTACTTC
TRBJ1-1 . TRBD1 TRBV9 CASSPQATGGTEAFF TGTGCCAGCAGCCCCCAAGCAACAGGGGGCACTGAAGCTTTCTTT
TRBJ1-5 once . TRBV2 CASSEVNSQPQHF TGTGCCAGCAGTGAGGTGAATAGTCAGCCCCAGCATTTT
TRBJ2-7 . . TRBV2 CASSEFRGGPNEQYF TGTGCCAGCAGTGAGTTTAGGGGGGGGCCTAACGAGCAGTACTTC
TRBJ1-2 . . TRBV21-1 CASSKPENGYTF TGTGCCAGCAGCAAACCCGAGAATGGCTACACCTTC
TRBJ2-2 . TRBD2 TRBV2 CASLREGYTGELFF TGTGCCAGTTTGCGGGAGGGGTACACCGGGGAGCTGTTTTTT
TRBJ1-1 . . TRBV21-1 CASSQTGRTEAFF TGTGCCAGCAGCCAGACGGGACGCACTGAAGCTTTCTTT
TRBJ1-2 . . TRBV25-1 CASSEGGRGYTF TGTGCCAGCAGTGAAGGAGGCAGGGGCTACACCTTC
TRBJ2-7 once . TRBV6-5 CASSYPPTNEQYF TGTGCCAGCAGTTACCCCCCTACCAACGAGCAGTACTTC
TRBJ1-4 once . TRBV20-1 CSAGRGEKLFF TGCAGTGCCGGGAGGGGGGAAAAACTGTTTTTT
TRBJ1-6 . . TRBV5-1 CASSLSGTDSPLHF TGCGCCAGCAGCTTGTCAGGTACCGATTCACCCCTCCACTTT
TRBJ2-3 once TRBD2 TRBV5-1 CASSRTSGSRTDTQYF TGCGCCAGCAGCCGGACTAGCGGGAGTCGGACAGATACGCAGTATTTT
TRBJ2-3 . . TRBV4-3 CASSRGQSSTDTQYF TGCGCCAGCAGCCGAGGACAGTCTAGCACAGATACGCAGTATTTT
TRBJ1-6 . . TRBV6-5 CASSFAGTYNSPLHF TGTGCCAGCAGTTTCGCGGGGACCTATAATTCACCCCTCCACTTT
TRBJ2-3 . TRBD2 TRBV29-1 CSAQRGGTDTQYF TGCAGCGCCCAGCGGGGGGGCACAGATACGCAGTATTTT
TRBJ1-2 . . TRBV9 CASSDLRGGGLGYTF TGTGCCAGCAGCGACCTTAGGGGTGGCGGTTTAGGCTACACCTTC
TRBJ2-3 . . TRBV7-2 CASSLIVGDFTDTQYF TGTGCCAGCAGCTTAATAGTGGGGGACTTCACAGATACGCAGTATTTT